These 5 T cell receptor beta chains were all obtained from the same sample, sequenced in a study of T cell responses to AZD1222 COVID-19 vaccine. TCRdb keeps only in-frame clones here, not all; method: immunoSEQ multiplex PCR. The sample lists 100,000 to 150,000 clones; about 90% were seen once. The source material was peripheral blood, sampled on day 0 of AZD1222 vaccination. These receptors were collected from an adult in good health.

V gene TRBV9 combines with J gene TRBJ1-3; a weak D match, TRBD1 (5 bases). The CDR3 extends over 15 amino acids. The V end lost 1 base, the J end lost 0 bases, and 8 bases lay between the germline ends. Germline-derived CDR1 and CDR2 are SGDLS and YYNGEE. CDR3 amino acids: CASSVWGLSGNTIYF. The CDR3 DNA reads as TGTGCCAGCAGCGTATGGGGACTCTCTGGAAACACCATATATTTT. The entire variable domain, with the rest obtained from reference TRBV9 and TRBJ1-3, is as follows: DSGVTQTPKHLITATGQRVTLRCSPRSGDLSVYWYQQSLDQGLQFLIQYYNGEERAKGNILERFSAQQFPDLHSELNLSSLELGDSALYFCASSVWGLSGNTIYFGEGSWLTVV.

CDR3 nucleotide sequence: TGTGCCCAAAAGGCAGGATGGGAGAACACTGAAGCTTTCTTT. Translation gives CAQKAGWENTEAFF. The genes are TRBV30 and TRBJ1-1; D unresolved. CDR3 length: 14 residues. Germline V lookup: CDR1 GTSNPN, CDR2 SVGIG (reference sequence). Deletions cut 8 bases from V and 1 base from J, with 17 bases between.

This clone was observed a single time. This sequence joins TRBV29-1 and TRBJ1-2, with D maybe TRBD1 (5 bases). The germline CDR1 and CDR2 sequences are SQVTM and ANQGSEA. The CDR3 runs 14 residues. The germline V and J ends were trimmed by 5 bases and 1 base, with 14 bases remaining between them. In nucleotides, the CDR3 is TGCAGCGTTATAGCGGGACGGAATAACTATGGCTACACCTTC. Protein product: CSVIAGRNNYGYTF.

The DNA for the CDR3 is TGTGCCAGCAGTGTAGGGGCACATCTCTCTGGAAACACCATATATTTT. Amino acid sequence: CASSVGAHLSGNTIYF. V and J are TRBV2 and TRBJ1-3; D might be TRBD1 (5 bases). This CDR3 spans 16 amino acids. V gave up 4 bases and J gave up 0 bases, with 13 bases separating them. Germline CDR1 and CDR2: SNHLY and FYNNEI. The full variable domain, in which reference TRBV2 and TRBJ1-3 provide the parts outside the CDR3, is EPEVTQTPSHQVTQMGQEVILRCVPISNHLYFYWYRQILGQKVEFLVSFYNNEISEKSEIFDDQFSVERPDGSNFTLKIRSTKLEDSAMYFCASSVGAHLSGNTIYFGEGSWLTVV.

This clone was observed many times. A junction end diverges from the germline sequence, so it may reflect a read error. This chain connects TRBV4-2 to TRBJ1-1; D gene ambiguous. The CDR3 totals 13 residues. In germline, CDR1 is LGHNA, CDR2 YNFKEQ. CDR3 sequence (DNA): TGTGCCAGCAGCCCCTATAGAGTAGACCGAGAAATTTTT. Translated: CASSPYRVDREIF.